A selection of T cell receptor beta chains follows, all from one sample in a study of cytomegalovirus exposure and HLA in healthy donors. Assay used: immunoSEQ multiplex PCR; TCRdb lists only in-frame clones, some missing. The data contain some 130,000 clones, around three quarters of them singletons. The specimen was PBMCs. Receptors were obtained from a middle-aged man in good health and CMV-seronegative. Each CDR3 is given with its conserved first and last residue. Each record gives: V gene, D gene, J gene, CDR3 protein, CDR3 DNA. D genes are given only for firm matches.

TRBV6-6	TRBD1	TRBJ2-1	CASSRGQPLDEQFF	TGTGCCAGCAGCCGGGGACAGCCGTTAGATGAGCAGTTCTTC
TRBV7-6	TRBD1	TRBJ2-5	CASVEGAGETQYF	TGTGCCAGCGTCGAGGGGGCCGGGGAGACCCAGTACTTC
TRBV5-1	TRBD1	TRBJ1-2	CASSLPGQESNYGYTF	TGCGCCAGCAGCTTGCCGGGACAGGAGTCTAACTATGGCTACACCTTC
TRBV4-1	TRBD2	TRBJ2-7	CASSRGLAGGLSEQYF	TGCGCCAGCAGCCGCGGACTAGCGGGAGGGCTCTCCGAGCAGTACTTC
TRBV5-6	TRBD2	TRBJ2-5	CASSPWTSRETQYF	TGTGCCAGCAGCCCCTGGACTAGCCGGGAGACCCAGTACTTC
TRBV20-1	NA	TRBJ2-7	CSALFGEQYF	TGCAGTGCTCTCTTCGGCGAGCAGTACTTC
TRBV9	NA	TRBJ2-5	CASSVASRQETQYF	TGTGCCAGCAGCGTAGCTTCGCGACAAGAGACCCAGTACTTC
TRBV7-2	NA	TRBJ2-2	CASRFVRAGELFF	TGTGCCAGCAGATTTGTCAGGGCCGGGGAGCTGTTTTTT
TRBV19	NA	TRBJ2-1	CASSIGGTYNEQFF	TGTGCCAGTAGTATAGGAGGGACCTACAATGAGCAGTTCTTC
TRBV4-1	TRBD1	TRBJ2-5	CASSGTGQTQETQYF	TGCGCCAGCAGCGGTACGGGACAGACTCAAGAGACCCAGTACTTC
TRBV28	NA	TRBJ1-2	CASSPLGSVGYTF	TGTGCCAGCAGTCCCCTCGGCAGCGTGGGCTACACCTTC
TRBV6-5	NA	TRBJ2-7	CASSSLTSSEQYF	TGTGCCAGCAGTTCCCTTACTAGTTCCGAGCAGTACTTC
TRBV2	TRBD2	TRBJ2-7	CASRRTLAGVSGGEYF	TGTGCCAGCAGACGGACCTTAGCGGGAGTTTCGGGGGGCGAGTACTTC